The present entry profiles one T cell receptor beta chain with its context. What it binds is not known. This entry belongs to a study of cytomegalovirus exposure and HLA in healthy donors. Use of 60 Vbeta and 13 Jbeta primers characterized the PCR. TCRdb keeps only in-frame clones here, not all; method: immunoSEQ multiplex PCR. The sample records fewer than 200,000 clones, around 85% being singletons. General study results and limits: Researchers reported in a later analysis that a missense DCLRE1C variant was tied to TCR beta V- and J-gene trimming. TCR beta sequences numbering 15,000 to 20,000 were associated with HLA alleles at 0.05 false discovery rate in a later analysis.

The clonotype originates from a human donor in good health. Specimen: PBMCs.

CDR3 nucleotides: TGTGCCACCAGCAGAGATAAGGGGGTGAATCAGCCCCAGCATTTT. Translation gives CATSRDKGVNQPQHF. V gene TRBV15 combines with J gene TRBJ1-5; weak D call: TRBD1 (6 bases). This CDR3 is 15 amino acids long. V gave up 0 bases and J gave up 4 bases, with 10 bases separating them. Germline V gene data show CDR1 as LNHNV and CDR2 as YYDKDF (reference sequence).